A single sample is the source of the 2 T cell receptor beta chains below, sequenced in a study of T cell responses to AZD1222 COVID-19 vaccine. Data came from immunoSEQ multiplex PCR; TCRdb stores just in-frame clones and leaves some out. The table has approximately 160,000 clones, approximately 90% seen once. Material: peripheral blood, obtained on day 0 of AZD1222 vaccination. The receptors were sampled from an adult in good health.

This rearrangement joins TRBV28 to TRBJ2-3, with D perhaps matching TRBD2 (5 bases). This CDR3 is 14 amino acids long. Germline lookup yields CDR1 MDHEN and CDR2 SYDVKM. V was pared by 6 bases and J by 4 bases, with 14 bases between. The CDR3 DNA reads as TGTGCCAGCAGCCCCGGAGGTGTGGCAGATACGCAGTATTTT. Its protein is CASSPGGVADTQYF.

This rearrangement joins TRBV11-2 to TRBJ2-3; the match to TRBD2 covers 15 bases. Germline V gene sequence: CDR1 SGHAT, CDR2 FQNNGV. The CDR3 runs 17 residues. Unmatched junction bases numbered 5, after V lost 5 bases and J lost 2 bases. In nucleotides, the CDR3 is TGTGCCAGCAGCCCCCGGACTAGCGGGGGGGCCACAGATACGCAGTATTTT. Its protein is CASSPRTSGGATDTQYF.